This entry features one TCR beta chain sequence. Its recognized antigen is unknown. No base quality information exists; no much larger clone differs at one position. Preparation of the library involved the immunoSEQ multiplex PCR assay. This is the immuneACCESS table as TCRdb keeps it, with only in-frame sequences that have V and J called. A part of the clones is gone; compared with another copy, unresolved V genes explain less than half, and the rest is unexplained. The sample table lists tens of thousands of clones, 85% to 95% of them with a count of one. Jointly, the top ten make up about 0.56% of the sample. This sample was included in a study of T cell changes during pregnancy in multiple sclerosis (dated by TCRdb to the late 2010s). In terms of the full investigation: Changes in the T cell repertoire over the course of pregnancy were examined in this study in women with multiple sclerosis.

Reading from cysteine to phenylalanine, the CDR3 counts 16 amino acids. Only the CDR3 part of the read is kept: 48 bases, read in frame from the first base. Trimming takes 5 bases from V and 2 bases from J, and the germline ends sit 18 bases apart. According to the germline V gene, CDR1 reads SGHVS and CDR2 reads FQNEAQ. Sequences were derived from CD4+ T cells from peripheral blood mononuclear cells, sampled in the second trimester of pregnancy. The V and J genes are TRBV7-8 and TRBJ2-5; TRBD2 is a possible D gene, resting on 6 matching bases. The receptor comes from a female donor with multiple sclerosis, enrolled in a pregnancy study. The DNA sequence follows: TGTGCCAGCAGCGCCCCCGGGACTGCGGTGCAAGAGACCCAGTACTTC. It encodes CASSAPGTAVQETQYF.